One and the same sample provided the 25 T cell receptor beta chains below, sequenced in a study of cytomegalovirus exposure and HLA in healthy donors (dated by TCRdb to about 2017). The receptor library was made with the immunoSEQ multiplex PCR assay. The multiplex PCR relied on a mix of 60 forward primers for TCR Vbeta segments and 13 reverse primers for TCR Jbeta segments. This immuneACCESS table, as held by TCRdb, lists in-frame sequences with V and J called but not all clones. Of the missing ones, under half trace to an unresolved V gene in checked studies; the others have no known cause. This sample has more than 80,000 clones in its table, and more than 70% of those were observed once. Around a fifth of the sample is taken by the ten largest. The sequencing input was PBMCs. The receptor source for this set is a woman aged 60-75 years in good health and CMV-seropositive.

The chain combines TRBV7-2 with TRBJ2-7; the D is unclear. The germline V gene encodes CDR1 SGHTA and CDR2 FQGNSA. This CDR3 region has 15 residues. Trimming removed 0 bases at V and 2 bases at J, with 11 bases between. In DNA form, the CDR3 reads TGTGCCAGCAGCTTAGCGGTGACGACTCCCTACGAGCAGTACTTC. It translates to CASSLAVTTPYEQYF.

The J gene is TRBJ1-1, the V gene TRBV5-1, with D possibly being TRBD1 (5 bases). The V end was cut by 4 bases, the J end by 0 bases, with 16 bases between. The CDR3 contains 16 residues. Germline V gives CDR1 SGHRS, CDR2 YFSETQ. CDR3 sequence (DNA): TGCGCCAGCAGCACTGGGGCGACGGTTTTGAACACTGAAGCTTTCTTT. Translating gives CASSTGATVLNTEAFF.

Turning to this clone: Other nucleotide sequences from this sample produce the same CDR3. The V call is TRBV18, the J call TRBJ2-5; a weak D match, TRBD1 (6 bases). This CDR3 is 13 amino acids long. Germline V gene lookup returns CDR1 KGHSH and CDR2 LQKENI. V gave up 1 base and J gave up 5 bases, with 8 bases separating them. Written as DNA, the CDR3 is TGTGCCAGCTCACCACTACAGGGTGAGACCCAGTACTTC. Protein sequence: CASSPLQGETQYF.

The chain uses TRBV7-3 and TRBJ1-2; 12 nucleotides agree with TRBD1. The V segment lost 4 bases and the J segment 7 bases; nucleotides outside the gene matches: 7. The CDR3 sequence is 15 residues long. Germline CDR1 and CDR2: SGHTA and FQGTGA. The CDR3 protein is CASSSPGQGAGGYTF. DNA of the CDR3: TGTGCCAGCAGCTCCCCGGGACAGGGGGCAGGTGGCTACACCTTC.

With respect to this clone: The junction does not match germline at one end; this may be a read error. CDR3 residues: CASSPGVAGDTQYF. The CDR3 bases are TGTGCTAGCAGCCCGGGGGTAGCGGGGGATACGCAGTATTTT. The rearrangement uses TRBV7-7 and TRBJ2-3; 8 bases agree with TRBD2. The CDR3 is 14 residues long. Germline V gene sequence: CDR1 SSHAT, CDR2 FNYEAQ (reference sequence).

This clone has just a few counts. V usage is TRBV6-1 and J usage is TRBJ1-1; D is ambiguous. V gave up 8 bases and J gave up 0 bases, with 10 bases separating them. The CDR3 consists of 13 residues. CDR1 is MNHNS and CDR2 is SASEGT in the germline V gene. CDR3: CASQVAMNTEAFF. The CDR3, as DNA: TGTGCCAGCCAGGTCGCGATGAACACTGAAGCTTTCTTT.

The chain's CDR3 is CASSYRHSNQPQHF. The CDR3 coding sequence is TGTGCCAGCAGTTACAGACACAGCAATCAGCCCCAGCATTTT. V gene TRBV6-6 combines with J gene TRBJ1-5; no clear D gene. Trimming took off 2 bases at V and 1 base at J, with 6 bases between the two ends. Germline CDR1 is MNHNY and CDR2 is SVGAGI (reference sequence). This CDR3 contains 14 residues.

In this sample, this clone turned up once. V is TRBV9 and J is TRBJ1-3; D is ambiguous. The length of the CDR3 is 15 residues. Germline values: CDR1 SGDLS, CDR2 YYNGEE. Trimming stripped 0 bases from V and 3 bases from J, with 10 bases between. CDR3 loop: CASSVGGQVGNTIYF. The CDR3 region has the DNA TGTGCCAGCAGCGTAGGAGGGCAGGTTGGAAACACCATATATTTT.

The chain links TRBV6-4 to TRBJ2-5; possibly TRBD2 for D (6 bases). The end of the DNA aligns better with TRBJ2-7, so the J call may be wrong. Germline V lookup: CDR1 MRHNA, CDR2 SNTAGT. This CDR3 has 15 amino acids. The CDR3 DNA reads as TGTGCCAGCAGTGACGGAGGACGGAGGGCTTACGAGCAGTACTTC. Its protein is CASSDGGRRAYEQYF.

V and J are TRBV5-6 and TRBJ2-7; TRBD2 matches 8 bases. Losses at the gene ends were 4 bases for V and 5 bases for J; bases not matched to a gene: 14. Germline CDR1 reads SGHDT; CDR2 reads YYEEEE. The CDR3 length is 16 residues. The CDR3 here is CASSPPQREKPNEQYF. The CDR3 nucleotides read TGTGCCAGCAGCCCCCCCCAGCGGGAGAAACCAAACGAGCAGTACTTC.

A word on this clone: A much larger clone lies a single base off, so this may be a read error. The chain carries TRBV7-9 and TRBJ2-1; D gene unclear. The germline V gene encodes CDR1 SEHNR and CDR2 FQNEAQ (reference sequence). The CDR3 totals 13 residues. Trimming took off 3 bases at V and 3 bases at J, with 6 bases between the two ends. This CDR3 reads CASSFSSYNEQFF. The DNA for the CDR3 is TGTGCCAGCAGCTTTAGCAGCTACAATGAGCAGTTCTTC.

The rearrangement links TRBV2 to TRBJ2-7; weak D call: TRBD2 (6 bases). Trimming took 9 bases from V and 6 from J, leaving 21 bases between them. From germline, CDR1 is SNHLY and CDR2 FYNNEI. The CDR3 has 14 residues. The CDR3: CASSRRELFAEQYF. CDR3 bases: TGTGCCAGTAGCCGCCGGGAGTTATTTGCCGAGCAGTACTTC.

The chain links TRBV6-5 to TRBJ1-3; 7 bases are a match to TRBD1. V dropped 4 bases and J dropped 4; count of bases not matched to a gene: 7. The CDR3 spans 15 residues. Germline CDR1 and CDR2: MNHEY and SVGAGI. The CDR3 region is CASSSSGTVGNTIYF. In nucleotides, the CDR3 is TGTGCCAGCAGTTCCTCCGGGACAGTCGGAAACACCATATATTTT.

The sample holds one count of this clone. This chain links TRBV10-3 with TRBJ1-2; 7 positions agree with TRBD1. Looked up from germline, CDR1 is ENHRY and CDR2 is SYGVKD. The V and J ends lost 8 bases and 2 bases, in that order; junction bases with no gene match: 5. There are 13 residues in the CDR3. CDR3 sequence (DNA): TGTGCCATCCAGGCGGGACAGAACTATGGCTACACCTTC. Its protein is CAIQAGQNYGYTF.

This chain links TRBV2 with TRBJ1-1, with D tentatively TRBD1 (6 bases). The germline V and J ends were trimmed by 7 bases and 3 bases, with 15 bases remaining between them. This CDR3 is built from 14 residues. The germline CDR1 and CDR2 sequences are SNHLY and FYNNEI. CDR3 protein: CASTLGARDTEAFF. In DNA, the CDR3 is TGTGCCAGCACGCTGGGGGCGAGGGACACTGAAGCTTTCTTT. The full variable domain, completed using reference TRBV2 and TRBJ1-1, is EPEVTQTPSHQVTQMGQEVILRCVPISNHLYFYWYRQILGQKVEFLVSFYNNEISEKSEIFDDQFSVERPDGSNFTLKIRSTKLEDSAMYFCASTLGARDTEAFFGQGTRLTVV.

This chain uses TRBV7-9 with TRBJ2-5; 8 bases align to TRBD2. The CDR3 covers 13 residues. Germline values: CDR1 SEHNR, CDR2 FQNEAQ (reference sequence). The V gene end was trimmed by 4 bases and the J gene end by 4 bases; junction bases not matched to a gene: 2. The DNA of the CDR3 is TGTGCCAGCAGCTGGAGCGGGAGAGAGACCCAGTACTTC. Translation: CASSWSGRETQYF.

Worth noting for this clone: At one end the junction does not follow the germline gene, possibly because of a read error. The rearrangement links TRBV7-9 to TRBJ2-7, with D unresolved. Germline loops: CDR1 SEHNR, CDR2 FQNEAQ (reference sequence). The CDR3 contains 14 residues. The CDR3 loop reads CASSLGWRGYEQCF. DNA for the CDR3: TGTGCCAGCAGCTTAGGTTGGCGCGGATACGAGCAGTGCTTC. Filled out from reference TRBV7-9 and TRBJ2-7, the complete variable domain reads DTGVSQNPRHKITKRGQNVTFRCDPISEHNRLYWYRQTLGQGPEFLTYFQNEAQLEKSRLLSDRFSAERPKGSFSTLEIQRTEQGDSAMYLCASSLGWRGYEQCFGPGTRLTVT.

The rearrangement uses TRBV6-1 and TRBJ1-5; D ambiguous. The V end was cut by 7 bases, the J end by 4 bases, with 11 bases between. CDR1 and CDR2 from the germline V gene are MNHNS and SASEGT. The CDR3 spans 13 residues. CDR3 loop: CASTATGNQPQHF. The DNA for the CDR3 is TGTGCCAGCACTGCGACTGGAAATCAGCCCCAGCATTTT.

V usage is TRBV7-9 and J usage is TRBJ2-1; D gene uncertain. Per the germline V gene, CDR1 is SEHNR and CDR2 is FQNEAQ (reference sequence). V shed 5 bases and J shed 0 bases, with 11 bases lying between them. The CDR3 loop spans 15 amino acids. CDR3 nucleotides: TGTGCCAGCAGCCCTGACTTGAGCTCCTACAATGAGCAGTTCTTC. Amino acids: CASSPDLSSYNEQFF. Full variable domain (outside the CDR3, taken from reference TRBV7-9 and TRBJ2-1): DTGVSQNPRHKITKRGQNVTFRCDPISEHNRLYWYRQTLGQGPEFLTYFQNEAQLEKSRLLSDRFSAERPKGSFSTLEIQRTEQGDSAMYLCASSPDLSSYNEQFFGPGTRLTVL.

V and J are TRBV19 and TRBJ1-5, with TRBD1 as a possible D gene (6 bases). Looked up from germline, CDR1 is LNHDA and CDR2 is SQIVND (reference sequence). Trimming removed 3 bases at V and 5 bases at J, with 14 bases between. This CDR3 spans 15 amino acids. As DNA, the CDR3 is TGTGCCAGTAGTATCGGGGTAGGGGGTTATCAGCCCCAGCATTTT. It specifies CASSIGVGGYQPQHF.

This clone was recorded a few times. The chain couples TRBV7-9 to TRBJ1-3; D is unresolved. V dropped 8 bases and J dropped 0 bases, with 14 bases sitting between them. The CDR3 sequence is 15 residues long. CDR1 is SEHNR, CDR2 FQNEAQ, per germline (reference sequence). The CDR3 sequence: CASGGTYYSGNTIYF. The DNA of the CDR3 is TGTGCCAGCGGAGGCACTTACTACTCTGGAAACACCATATATTTT.

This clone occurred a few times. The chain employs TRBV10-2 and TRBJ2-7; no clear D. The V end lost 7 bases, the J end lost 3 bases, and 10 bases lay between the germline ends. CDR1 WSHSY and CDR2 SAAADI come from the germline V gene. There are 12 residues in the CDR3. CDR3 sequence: CASISVNYEQYF. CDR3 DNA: TGCGCCAGCATTTCGGTCAACTACGAGCAGTACTTC.

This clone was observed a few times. CDR3 region: CAIVLAGEIYEQYF. The CDR3, as DNA: TGTGCCATCGTTCTAGCGGGAGAGATCTACGAGCAGTACTTC. This sequence joins TRBV10-3 and TRBJ2-7; 10 bases map to TRBD2. V shed 8 bases and J 3 bases; nucleotides not matched to a gene: 7. The CDR3 length is 14 residues. Germline V gene lookup returns CDR1 ENHRY and CDR2 SYGVKD.

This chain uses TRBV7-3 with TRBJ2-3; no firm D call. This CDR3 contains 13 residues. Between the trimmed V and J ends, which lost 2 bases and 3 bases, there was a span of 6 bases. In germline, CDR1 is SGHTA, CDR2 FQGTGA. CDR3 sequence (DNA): TGTGCCAGCAGCTTATCGAGGACAGATACGCAGTATTTT. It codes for CASSLSRTDTQYF.

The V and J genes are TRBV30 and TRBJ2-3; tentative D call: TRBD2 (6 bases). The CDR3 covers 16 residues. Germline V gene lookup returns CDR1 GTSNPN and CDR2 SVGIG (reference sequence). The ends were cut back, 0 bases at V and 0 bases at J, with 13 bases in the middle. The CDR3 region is CAWSVRRAGSTDTQYF. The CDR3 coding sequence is TGTGCCTGGAGTGTTAGGAGGGCCGGAAGCACAGATACGCAGTATTTT.